A selection of T cell receptor beta chains follows, all from one sample in a study of T cell responses to AZD1222 COVID-19 vaccine. Measured with immunoSEQ multiplex PCR; TCRdb has only the in-frame clones, and not every one. The table shows around 99,000 clones, with roughly nine tenths occurring only once. Specimen: peripheral blood, collected on day 0 of AZD1222 vaccination. The receptors stem from an adult in good health. CDR3s include the opening cysteine and the closing phenylalanine or tryptophan. Fields, in order: CDR3 length, D gene, clone size, V gene, J gene, CDR3 DNA, CDR3 protein. D genes are given only for firm matches. Clone sizes are given selectively: once, few, many, or a class where the clone is expanded.

>15|NA|NA|TRBV6-5|TRBJ1-2
TGTGCCAGCATCACAAGTCAGGGAAGAGACGAAGGCTACACCTTC
CASITSQGRDEGYTF
>12|NA|NA|TRBV7-9|TRBJ2-7
TGTGCCAGCAGCTTGATTGGGCCGAGGCAGTACTTC
CASSLIGPRQYF
>14|NA|once|TRBV10-3|TRBJ2-7
TGTGCCATCAGAGTGGACCGAATCTCCTACGAGCAGTACTTC
CAIRVDRISYEQYF
>14|NA|once|TRBV28|TRBJ1-5
TGTGCCAGCAGCCCAGGAGGGACATCTGGCCCCCAGCATTTT
CASSPGGTSGPQHF
>15|TRBD1|NA|TRBV2|TRBJ1-5
TGTGCCAGCAGTGCCCGACAGGGACCCAGTCAGCCCCAGCATTTT
CASSARQGPSQPQHF
>13|NA|NA|TRBV12-3/TRBV12-4|TRBJ1-3
TGTGCCAGCAGCCAAGGACAGGGAAACACCATATATTTT
CASSQGQGNTIYF
>14|NA|NA|TRBV11-2|TRBJ2-3
TGTGCCAGCAGGTACAGAGGAAGCACAGATACGCAGTATTTT
CASRYRGSTDTQYF
>16|NA|NA|TRBV28|TRBJ1-2
TGTGCCAGCAGTCCTCCAGCCTCGGTCTCTAACTATGGCTACACCTTC
CASSPPASVSNYGYTF
>15|TRBD1|few|TRBV5-1|TRBJ2-3
TGCGCCAGCAGCTTAGGACAGGGGGCCGTAGATACGCAGTATTTT
CASSLGQGAVDTQYF
>15|TRBD1|NA|TRBV30|TRBJ1-6
TGTGCCTGGAGTGTACCGGGCCAGGGGGTTAGACCCCTCCACTTT
CAWSVPGQGVRPLHF
>14|NA|NA|TRBV6-4|TRBJ1-6
TGTGCCAGCGGAGATACGGGAAGCGGTTCACCCCTCCACTTT
CASGDTGSGSPLHF
>14|NA|NA|TRBV7-9|TRBJ2-7
TGTGCCAGCAGCTTAATATGGGCCGCGGACGAGCAGTACTTC
CASSLIWAADEQYF
>15|TRBD1|NA|TRBV4-1|TRBJ2-7
TGCGCCAGCAGCCAAGGACAGGGCCCTGGGGACGAGCAGTACTTC
CASSQGQGPGDEQYF
>15|NA|NA|TRBV7-8|TRBJ1-1
TGTGCCAGCAGCCCCCGGCAGCGGGGGGGGCCTGAAGCTTTCTTT
CASSPRQRGGPEAFF
>14|TRBD2|NA|TRBV10-2|TRBJ2-3
TGCGCCAGCAGTGTAGCGGGGGCCACAGATACGCAGTATTTT
CASSVAGATDTQYF
>15|TRBD1|NA|TRBV5-5|TRBJ2-7
TGTGCCAGCAGCTTGGAGGGGGCCCGCTCCTACGAGCAGTACTTC
CASSLEGARSYEQYF
>16|NA|NA|TRBV7-2|TRBJ1-5
TGTGCCAGCAGCTCTTCCGGGACGGCTCTAAATCAGCCCCAGCATTTT
CASSSSGTALNQPQHF
>12|NA|NA|TRBV19|TRBJ1-1
TGTGCCAGTAGTAGGGAAGCCAGTGAAGCTTTCTTT
CASSREASEAFF
>15|NA|NA|TRBV6-5|TRBJ2-7
TGTGCCAGCAGTTACACTAGTGGGGTGTCCTACGAGCAGTACTTC
CASSYTSGVSYEQYF
>14|NA|NA|TRBV5-1|TRBJ2-5
TGCGCCAGCAGCTTGAGTCCTAGCCAAGAGACCCAGTACTTC
CASSLSPSQETQYF
>11|NA|few|TRBV10-1|TRBJ2-7
TGCGCCAGCAACCTCTCCTACGAGCAGTACTTC
CASNLSYEQYF
>14|NA|NA|TRBV6-5|TRBJ2-4
TGTGCCAGCATGGAAGGGGCCGCCTTGGGCATTCAGTACTTC
CASMEGAALGIQYF
>15|TRBD2|NA|TRBV29-1|TRBJ2-3
TGCAGCGTCAAACTAGCGGGGGGCCCCGCAGATACGCAGTATTTT
CSVKLAGGPADTQYF
>14|NA|once|TRBV19|TRBJ2-1
TGTGCCAGTAGTACTCGGGGAACCGCGGGGGAGCAGTTCTTC
CASSTRGTAGEQFF
>14|NA|NA|TRBV11-2|TRBJ1-3
TGTGCCAGCAGCCATACAGGGATCGGAAACACCATATATTTT
CASSHTGIGNTIYF
>15|NA|NA|TRBV6-5|TRBJ2-7
TGTGCCAGCAGTTCTGGGGGGCAGCCTACCTACGAGCAGTACTTC
CASSSGGQPTYEQYF
>14|TRBD1|NA|TRBV5-1|TRBJ1-2
TGCGCCAGCAGCTTGTTTACAGGGGGGGATGGCTACACCTTC
CASSLFTGGDGYTF
>13|NA|NA|TRBV19|TRBJ2-7
TGTGCCAGTAGTATATTTGTGGGAGACGAGCAGTACTTC
CASSIFVGDEQYF
>14|NA|NA|TRBV6-2/TRBV6-3|TRBJ2-3
TGTGCCAGCAGCCAACCCCCTCTCACAGATACGCAGTATTTT
CASSQPPLTDTQYF
>17|TRBD2|NA|TRBV4-2|TRBJ2-7
TGTGCCAGCAGCCAATCTGCCGCGGGGGGGCTCCCAAACGAGCAGTACTTC
CASSQSAAGGLPNEQYF
>12|NA|NA|TRBV14|TRBJ2-7
TGTGCCAGCAGCCAAGATACGGCTTCGGGGTACTTC
CASSQDTASGYF
>13|NA|NA|TRBV7-3|TRBJ1-1
TGTGCCAGCAGCCGGGACGGGAACACTGAAGCTTTCTTT
CASSRDGNTEAFF
>14|NA|NA|TRBV4-1|TRBJ2-3
TGCGCCAGCAGCCAAGAACATAGCACAGATACGCAGTATTTT
CASSQEHSTDTQYF
>13|NA|hyperexpanded|TRBV19|TRBJ2-5
TGTGCCAGTAGTATTTCGGTCAGGGAGACCCAGTACTTC
CASSISVRETQYF
>13|NA|NA|TRBV2|TRBJ1-4
TGTGCCAGCGGGGTGGCTATTGAGGAAAAACTGTTTTTT
CASGVAIEEKLFF
>17|NA|NA|TRBV28|TRBJ1-3
TGTGCCAGCAGTTTATACCTCGTACGCACACTAGGAAACACCATATATTTT
CASSLYLVRTLGNTIYF
>14|NA|NA|TRBV7-2|TRBJ2-3
TGTGCCAGCAGCCCCCAGGCAGGCACAGATACGCAGTATTTT
CASSPQAGTDTQYF